Listed here are 11 T cell receptor beta chains from one sample, sequenced in a study of T cell responses to AZD1222 COVID-19 vaccine. Assay used: immunoSEQ multiplex PCR; TCRdb lists only in-frame clones, some missing. Of about 150,000 clones listed, around nine tenths are singletons. The input for sequencing was peripheral blood, taken on day 0 of AZD1222 vaccination. The receptors were sampled from an adult in good health.

The chain links TRBV10-2 to TRBJ1-4; the D gene is possibly TRBD1 (5 bases). Trimming shortened V by 2 bases and J by 5 bases, and 12 bases separated the two germline ends. Germline CDR1 is WSHSY and CDR2 is SAAADI. The CDR3 sequence is 15 residues long. The CDR3 sequence: CASSEATGYNEKLFF. CDR3 sequence (DNA): TGCGCCAGCAGTGAGGCAACAGGCTACAATGAAAAACTGTTTTTT.

This sequence joins TRBV9 and TRBJ2-3; D remains unclear. The CDR3 spans 15 residues. The germline V gene encodes CDR1 SGDLS and CDR2 YYNGEE. Trimming pared 4 bases from V and 2 bases from J, leaving 14 bases between. CDR3 in amino acids: CASSSLVMDTDTQYF. CDR3 coding DNA: TGTGCCAGCAGCTCACTCGTGATGGACACAGATACGCAGTATTTT. The full variable domain, with the rest looked up from reference TRBV9 and TRBJ2-3, is DSGVTQTPKHLITATGQRVTLRCSPRSGDLSVYWYQQSLDQGLQFLIQYYNGEERAKGNILERFSAQQFPDLHSELNLSSLELGDSALYFCASSSLVMDTDTQYFGPGTRLTVL.

The chain joins TRBV29-1 to TRBJ1-2, with 12 positions matching TRBD1. CDR1 is SQVTM, CDR2 ANQGSEA, per germline. The CDR3 extends over 14 amino acids. V gave up 0 bases and J gave up 8 bases; unmatched junction bases: 4. The CDR3 is CSVEEGQGAWGYTF. The CDR3 nucleotides are TGCAGCGTTGAAGAGGGACAGGGGGCGTGGGGCTACACCTTC.

The chain recombines TRBV27 with TRBJ1-1; the D gene is possibly TRBD1 (5 bases). V was cut by 7 bases and J by 10 bases, with 16 bases left in between. Germline assignment: CDR1 MNHEY and CDR2 SMNVEV (reference sequence). This CDR3 spans 12 amino acids. CDR3 residues: CASIADSGGAFF. In DNA form, the CDR3 reads TGTGCCAGCATCGCAGACAGTGGCGGAGCTTTCTTT.

The V gene is TRBV7-3, the J gene TRBJ2-1; TRBD2 is a possible D gene (7 bases). V lost 2 bases, J lost 0 bases, and 14 bases lay in between. This CDR3 has 17 residues. Germline values: CDR1 SGHTA, CDR2 FQGTGA. CDR3 nucleotide sequence: TGTGCCAGCAGCTTATTCGGGGGGCCGAGCTCCTACAATGAGCAGTTCTTC. Translated: CASSLFGGPSSYNEQFF. Filled out from reference TRBV7-3 and TRBJ2-1, the complete variable domain reads GAGVSQTPSNKVTEKGKYVELRCDPISGHTALYWYRQSLGQGPEFLIYFQGTGAADDSGLPNDRFFAVRPEGSVSTLKIQRTERGDSAVYLCASSLFGGPSSYNEQFFGPGTRLTVL.

This clone has only one observation. This chain connects TRBV19 to TRBJ1-5; TRBD1 is a possible D gene (5 bases). Germline V gene sequence: CDR1 LNHDA, CDR2 SQIVND (reference sequence). The CDR3 extends over 15 amino acids. The V gene lost 0 bases and the J gene lost 2 bases, with 8 bases spanning the gap. CDR3 DNA sequence: TGTGCCAGTAGTATAGAGCGGGGCGGCAATCAGCCCCAGCATTTT. This codes for CASSIERGGNQPQHF.

V and J are TRBV6-5 and TRBJ1-5; TRBD1 matches at 9 bases. The germline CDR1 and CDR2 sequences are MNHEY and SVGAGI. The CDR3 extends over 14 amino acids. Trimming at V came to 4 bases and at J to 6 bases, leaving 4 bases not matched to a gene. Here the CDR3 reads CASSLGQGSQPQHF. The CDR3 region has the DNA TGTGCCAGCAGTTTAGGACAGGGGAGTCAGCCCCAGCATTTT.

CDR3 sequence: CASSVTGGVDTQYF. The CDR3 DNA reads as TGTGCCAGTAGCGTGACAGGGGGCGTTGATACGCAGTATTTT. The chain joins TRBV19 to TRBJ2-3, with 10 nucleotides matching TRBD1. The CDR3 runs to 14 residues. Germline CDR1 and CDR2: LNHDA and SQIVND (reference sequence). J gave up 6 bases and V 6 bases, and 6 bases lay outside the gene matches.

The V gene is TRBV6-5, the J gene TRBJ1-5; 7 bases match TRBD1. J lost 6 bases, V lost 8 bases, and 10 bases had no gene match. Germline values: CDR1 MNHEY, CDR2 SVGAGI. The CDR3 totals 14 residues. The CDR3 spells CASSKTGVGQPQHF. The CDR3 DNA follows: TGTGCCAGCTCCAAAACAGGGGTGGGTCAGCCCCAGCATTTT.

This clone was seen a handful of times. V usage is TRBV19 and J usage is TRBJ1-1; 8 nucleotides agree with TRBD1. Germline CDR1 LNHDA, CDR2 SQIVND (reference sequence). The CDR3 is 14 amino acids. The V segment lost 3 bases and the J segment 1 base; nucleotides outside the gene matches: 1. CDR3 region: CASSIRGQNTEAFF. The CDR3 DNA is TGTGCCAGTAGTATCAGGGGGCAGAACACTGAAGCTTTCTTT.

Only a few counts were recorded for this clone. V is TRBV6-5 and J is TRBJ2-2; TRBD2 might be the D (5 bases). The CDR3 is 14 residues long. CDR1 and CDR2 (germline): MNHEY, SVGAGI. The V gene lost 11 bases and the J gene lost 1 base, with 14 bases spanning the gap. The CDR3 here is CASTLAVNTGELFF. CDR3 sequence (DNA): TGTGCCTCCACTCTAGCTGTGAACACCGGGGAGCTGTTTTTT.